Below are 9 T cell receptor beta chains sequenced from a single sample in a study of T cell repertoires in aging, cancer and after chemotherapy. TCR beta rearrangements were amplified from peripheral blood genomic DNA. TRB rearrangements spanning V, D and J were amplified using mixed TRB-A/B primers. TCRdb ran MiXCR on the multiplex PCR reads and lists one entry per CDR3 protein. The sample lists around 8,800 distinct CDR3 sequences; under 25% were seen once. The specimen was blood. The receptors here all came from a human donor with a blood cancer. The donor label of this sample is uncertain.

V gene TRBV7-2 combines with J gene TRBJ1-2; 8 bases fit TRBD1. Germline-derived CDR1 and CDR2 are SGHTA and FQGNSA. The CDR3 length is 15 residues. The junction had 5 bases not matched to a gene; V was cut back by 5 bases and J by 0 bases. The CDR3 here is CASSRRTGTNYGYTF. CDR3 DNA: TGTGCCAGCAGCCGTCGGACAGGGACTAACTATGGCTACACCTTC.

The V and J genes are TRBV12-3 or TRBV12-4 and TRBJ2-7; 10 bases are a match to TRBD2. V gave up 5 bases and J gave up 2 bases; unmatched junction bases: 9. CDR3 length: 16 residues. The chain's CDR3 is CASSPAISGRAYEQYF. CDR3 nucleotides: TGTGCCAGCAGTCCTGCCATAAGCGGGAGGGCCTACGAGCAGTACTTC.

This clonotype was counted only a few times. In DNA, the CDR3 is TGTGCCAGCACTGGGACAGCACAAGAGACCCAGTACTTC. Protein product: CASTGTAQETQYF. This chain joins TRBV6-5 and TRBJ2-5; 7 nucleotides agree with TRBD1. This CDR3 spans 13 amino acids. The germline CDR1 and CDR2 sequences are MNHEY and SVGAGI. Trimming cost V 7 bases and J 2 bases; bases outside gene matches: 4.

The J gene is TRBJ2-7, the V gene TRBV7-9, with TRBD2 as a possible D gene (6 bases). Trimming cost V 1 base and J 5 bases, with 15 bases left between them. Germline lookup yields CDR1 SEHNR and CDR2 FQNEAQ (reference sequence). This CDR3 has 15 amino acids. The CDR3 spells CASSLGAGSPNEQYF. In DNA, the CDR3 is TGTGCCAGCAGCTTAGGGGCGGGGTCCCCTAACGAGCAGTACTTC.

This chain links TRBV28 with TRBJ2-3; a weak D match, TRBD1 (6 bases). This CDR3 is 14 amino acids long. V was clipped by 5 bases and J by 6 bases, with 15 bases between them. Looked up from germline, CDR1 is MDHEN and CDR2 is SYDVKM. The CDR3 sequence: CASSTQGLLDTQYF. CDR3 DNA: TGTGCCAGCAGTACACAGGGTCTCTTGGATACGCAGTATTTT.

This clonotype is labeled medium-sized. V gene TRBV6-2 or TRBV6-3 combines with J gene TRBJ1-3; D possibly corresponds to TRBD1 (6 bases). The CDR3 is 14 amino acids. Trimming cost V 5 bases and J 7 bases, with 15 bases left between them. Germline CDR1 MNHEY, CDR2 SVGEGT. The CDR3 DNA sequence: TGTGCCAGCAGTCGTTATGAGGGGGGCAACACCATATATTTT. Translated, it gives CASSRYEGGNTIYF.

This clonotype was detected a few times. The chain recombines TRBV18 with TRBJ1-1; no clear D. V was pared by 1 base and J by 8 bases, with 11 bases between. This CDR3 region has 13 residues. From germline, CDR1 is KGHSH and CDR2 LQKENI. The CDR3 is CASSPRSQEEAFF. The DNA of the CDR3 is TGTGCCAGCTCACCACGGTCCCAAGAAGAAGCTTTCTTT. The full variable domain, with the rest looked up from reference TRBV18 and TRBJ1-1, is NAGVMQNPRHLVRRRGQEARLRCSPMKGHSHVYWYRQLPEEGLKFMVYLQKENIIDESGMPKERFSAEFPKEGPSILRIQQVVRGDSAAYFCASSPRSQEEAFFGQGTRLTVV.

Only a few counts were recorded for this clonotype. CDR3 in amino acids: CASSYSRIASGSSQTQYF. In DNA form, the CDR3 reads TGTGCCAGCAGTTACTCGAGAATTGCTAGCGGGAGCTCGCAGACCCAGTACTTC. J is TRBJ2-5 and V is TRBV6-2 or TRBV6-3; the match to TRBD2 covers 10 bases. Trimming removed 0 bases from V and 6 bases from J; junction bases left unmatched: 13. The CDR3 has 18 residues. In germline, CDR1 is MNHEY, CDR2 SVGEGT.

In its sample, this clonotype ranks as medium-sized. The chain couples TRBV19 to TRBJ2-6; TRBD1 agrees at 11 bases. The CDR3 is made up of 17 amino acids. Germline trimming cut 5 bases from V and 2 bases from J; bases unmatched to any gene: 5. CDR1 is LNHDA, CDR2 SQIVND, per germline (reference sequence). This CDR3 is CASSPWTGGAGANVLTF. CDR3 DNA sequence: TGTGCCAGTAGTCCCTGGACAGGGGGCGCTGGGGCCAACGTCCTGACTTTC.